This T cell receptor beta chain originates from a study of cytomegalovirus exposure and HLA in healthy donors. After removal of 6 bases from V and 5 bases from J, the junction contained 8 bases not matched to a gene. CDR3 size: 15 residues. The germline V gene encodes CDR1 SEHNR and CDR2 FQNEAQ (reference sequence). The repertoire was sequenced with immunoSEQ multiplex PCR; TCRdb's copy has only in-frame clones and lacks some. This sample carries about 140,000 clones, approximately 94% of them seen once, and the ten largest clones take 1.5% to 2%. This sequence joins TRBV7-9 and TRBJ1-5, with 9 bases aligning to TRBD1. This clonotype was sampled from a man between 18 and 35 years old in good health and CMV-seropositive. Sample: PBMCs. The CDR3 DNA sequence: TGTGCCAGCAGTCCTATGGGACAGGGTCATCAGCCCCAGCATTTT. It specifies CASSPMGQGHQPQHF.